A selection of T cell receptor beta chains follows, all from one sample in a study of T-cell memory formation after mild COVID-19. TCRdb recomputed calls from the 5' RACE reads with MiXCR, one row per CDR3 protein. Of approximately 150,000 distinct CDR3 sequences in the sample, about 14% were seen once. The material sequenced was PBMCs or a T cell subset sorted from them (not recorded which). These receptor sequences come from an adult woman who had mild COVID-19 (a few samples of this study predate the infection). Cell type and time point are not known. The CDR3 runs from the conserved cysteine through the conserved F or W. D genes are given only for firm matches. Some rows mark clone size as missing; the rest say once, few, many or name a class of expanded clone.

>TRBJ2-7|TRBV5-5|.|.
TGTGCCAGCAGCTTGGGTCTTGTCGACTACGAGCAGTACTTC
CASSLGLVDYEQYF
>TRBJ2-2|TRBV7-8|many|TRBD2
TGTGCCAGCAGCTCCCCAAGTTGGAGCGGGAGTCGCCCGCCCGGGGAGCTGTTTTTT
CASSSPSWSGSRPPGELFF
>TRBJ2-3|TRBV12-3/TRBV12-4|many|.
TGTGCCAGCAGTTCAGGGCCAACTAGCACAGATACGCAGTATTTT
CASSSGPTSTDTQYF
>TRBJ2-5|TRBV20-1|.|TRBD2
TGCAGTGCTTGGTATTGGGCTAGCGGGGATGGTGAGGAGACCCAGTACTTC
CSAWYWASGDGEETQYF
>TRBJ1-1|TRBV9|.|.
TGTGCCAGCAGCGTAGGGGACTCCCTCGAAGCTTTCTTT
CASSVGDSLEAFF
>TRBJ2-3|TRBV5-1|many|.
TGCGCCAGCAGCTTGACAGGGACAGATACGCAGTATTTT
CASSLTGTDTQYF
>TRBJ2-7|TRBV12-3/TRBV12-4|few|.
TGTGCCAGCAGTTTAGAGGCTGGCCCGCCCCCGGAGCAGTACTTC
CASSLEAGPPPEQYF
>TRBJ1-2|TRBV20-1|few|.
TGCAGTGCTATGGGTCAGGGCAACTATGGCTACACCTTC
CSAMGQGNYGYTF
>TRBJ1-1|TRBV29-1|.|TRBD1
TGCAGCGTTGTGGGGACAGAGTTAATGAACACTGAAGCTTTCTTT
CSVVGTELMNTEAFF
>TRBJ2-3|TRBV5-1|few|.
TGCGCCAGCAACAAGGGACCCGATACGCAGTATTTT
CASNKGPDTQYF
>TRBJ1-5|TRBV24-1|.|.
TGTGCCACCAGTAGTAGTGCAGAGAATCAGCCCCAGCATTTT
CATSSSAENQPQHF
>TRBJ1-1|TRBV6-6|.|.
TGTGCCAGCGGGGGGGGATTCAACACTGAAGCTTTCTTT
CASGGGFNTEAFF
>TRBJ2-7|TRBV7-2|few|.
TGTGCCAGCAGCCCAGATCGCGGGGGCCAAGTTTACGAGCAGTACTTC
CASSPDRGGQVYEQYF
>TRBJ2-3|TRBV29-1|.|TRBD2
TGCAGCGTAAGCGGGGTCACTTATACGCAGTATTTT
CSVSGVTYTQYF
>TRBJ2-3|TRBV19|few|.
TGTGCCAGTACCCCCCGGGGGTTCGGCACAGATACGCAGTATTTT
CASTPRGFGTDTQYF
>TRBJ2-4|TRBV5-1|.|TRBD1
TGCGCCAGCAGCTCGATGGGCCCGGGACAGGGGGCGCGGGCGTACTTC
CASSSMGPGQGARAYF
>TRBJ2-1|TRBV27|.|TRBD1
TGTGCCAGCAGTTTATCGAGGCAGGGGGCCAATGAGCAGTTCTTC
CASSLSRQGANEQFF
>TRBJ1-5|TRBV6-5|.|.
TGTGCCAGACGAGAGGGGTACTATAGCAATCAGCCCCAGCATTTT
CARREGYYSNQPQHF
>TRBJ2-5|TRBV3-1|.|.
TGTGCCAGCAGCCAAGGGATGCAGAAAGAGACCCAGTACTTC
CASSQGMQKETQYF
>TRBJ2-7|TRBV29-1|few|TRBD1
TGCAGCGTCAGACAGGGGAGAGCCTACGAGCAGTACTTC
CSVRQGRAYEQYF
>TRBJ2-6|TRBV2|few|.
TGTGCCAGCAGTGAAGCTCTGTGGGGGAATTCCGACAGAAACTCTGGGGCCAACGTCCTGACTTTC
CASSEALWGNSDRNSGANVLTF
>TRBJ1-4|TRBV13|.|.
TGTGCCAGCAGCAAACGACAGGTGGGCGAAAAACTGTTTTTT
CASSKRQVGEKLFF
>TRBJ2-2|TRBV12-3/TRBV12-4|few|.
TGTGCCAGCAGTATACTGATTTCTAACACCGGGGAGCTGTTTTTT
CASSILISNTGELFF
>TRBJ2-5|TRBV28|.|.
TGTGCCAGCAGTTTAGTTGGGGGGACGGTCCAAGAGACCCAGTACTTC
CASSLVGGTVQETQYF
>TRBJ2-5|TRBV5-1|few|TRBD1
TGCGCCAGCAGCTTTGGGGGACAGGAGAAGACCCAGTACTTC
CASSFGGQEKTQYF
>TRBJ2-1|TRBV7-9|.|TRBD2
TGTGCCAGCAGCCCCCTTGGGCCACTAGCGGGAGGAGTTAATGAGCAGTTCTTC
CASSPLGPLAGGVNEQFF
>TRBJ2-7|TRBV9|many|TRBD2
TGTGCCAGCAGCGGTGGACTAGCGTCCTCCTACGAGCAGTACTTC
CASSGGLASSYEQYF